Each of the 9 T cell receptor beta chains below was sequenced from the same sample in a study of post-analysis software for immune sequencing data (dated by TCRdb to the mid-2010s). These receptors are not linked to any known antigen. Results and caveats for the whole study, not just this receptor: Patients showed significantly higher frequencies than controls for roughly 5 TRBV segments, among them TRBV5-6, TRBV5-1 and TRBV20-1.

Library generation was performed with PCR. Sequencer: Illumina HiSeq 2500. Unique molecular identifiers were incorporated into TCR beta cDNA libraries to reduce PCR and sequencing biases. TCRdb trimmed the raw reads at Q25, called clones with MiXCR and kept productive beta chains. Identical CDR3 protein sequences are pooled into one entry, listed with their most common genes and DNA. The sample table records about 400,000 distinct CDR3 sequences; roughly 30% of these occur just once. The top ten clonotypes cover around an eighth of the sample. Sample: blood. The receptors here all came from a girl aged 5-17 years with multiple sclerosis.

The V call is TRBV12-3 or TRBV12-4, the J call TRBJ1-2, with TRBD1 identical over 8 bases. CDR3 size: 13 residues. V was clipped by 7 bases and J by 4 bases; unmatched bases: 5. The CDR3 is CASTLTGGYGYTF. The CDR3 DNA follows: TGTGCCAGCACCTTAACAGGGGGCTATGGCTACACCTTC.

V and J are TRBV12-3 or TRBV12-4 and TRBJ1-2, with D tentatively TRBD1 (5 bases). Deletions cut 2 bases from V and 8 bases from J, with 12 bases between. The CDR3 is 13 residues long. This CDR3 is CASSLFPRVGYTF. DNA of the CDR3: TGTGCCAGCAGTTTATTCCCCAGGGTGGGCTACACCTTC.

There are a few counts of this clonotype. The J gene is TRBJ1-2, the V gene TRBV6-2 or TRBV6-3; D ambiguous. CDR3 size: 13 residues. CDR1 is MNHEY, CDR2 SVGEGT, per germline. The V end was cut by 6 bases, the J end by 4 bases, with 12 bases between. As DNA, the CDR3 is TGTGCCAGCAGCCCCGAGGAACTCTATGGCTACACCTTC. It yields the protein CASSPEELYGYTF.

The chain combines TRBV29-1 with TRBJ1-1; 10 nucleotides align to TRBD1. V lost 1 base to trimming and J lost 5 bases; unmatched junction nucleotides: 4. Germline CDR1 SQVTM, CDR2 ANQGSEA. The CDR3 runs 14 residues. The CDR3 sequence: CSVEVGDRGTEAFF. The CDR3 DNA is TGCAGCGTTGAAGTGGGGGACAGGGGAACTGAAGCTTTCTTT.

This sequence joins TRBV20-1 and TRBJ1-5; tentative D call: TRBD1 (5 bases). This CDR3 contains 15 residues. Germline CDR1 and CDR2: DFQATT and SNEGSKA (reference sequence). With 3 bases removed from V and 5 bases from J, the gap between germline ends came to 17 bases. CDR3 in DNA: TGCAGTGCTAGCTACTCGGGGGGAGAGGATCAGCCCCAGCATTTT. It translates to CSASYSGGEDQPQHF.

The rearrangement joins TRBV7-3 to TRBJ1-5, with D perhaps TRBD1 (6 bases). The V and J ends lost 6 bases and 3 bases respectively, with 18 bases between them. There are 16 residues in the CDR3. CDR1 is SGHTA, CDR2 FQGTGA, per germline. The CDR3 reads CASRCLPGAVNQPQHF. CDR3 coding DNA: TGTGCCAGCAGATGTCTACCGGGGGCCGTCAATCAGCCCCAGCATTTT.

The chain employs TRBV4-1 and TRBJ1-2; TRBD1 aligns across 7 bases. The V and J ends lost 0 bases and 7 bases, in that order; junction bases with no gene match: 5. Germline loops: CDR1 MGHRA, CDR2 YSYEKL. The CDR3 has 14 residues. The CDR3 sequence is CASSQDGTEGGYTF. The CDR3 DNA sequence: TGCGCCAGCAGCCAAGATGGGACAGAGGGTGGCTACACCTTC.

This clonotype has only a few counts. V usage is TRBV24-1 and J usage is TRBJ2-7; D assignment may be TRBD1 or TRBD2 (6 bases each). Germline CDR1 reads KGHDR; CDR2 reads SFDVKD. This CDR3 has 15 residues. The ends were cut back, 4 bases at V and 2 bases at J, with 14 bases in the middle. CDR3 region: CATSDPRGGPYEQYF. CDR3 in DNA: TGTGCCACCAGTGACCCCAGGGGAGGCCCCTACGAGCAGTACTTC.

This clonotype has more than one count but fewer than ten. The chain is built from TRBV3-1 and TRBJ2-7; D is possibly TRBD1 (5 bases). V was cut by 4 bases and J by 7 bases, with 11 bases left in between. The CDR3 length is 12 residues. The germline V gene has CDR1 LGHDT and CDR2 YNNKEL (reference sequence). This chain's CDR3 is CASSRGAQEQYF. CDR3 DNA sequence: TGTGCCAGCAGCCGGGGCGCTCAAGAGCAGTACTTC.